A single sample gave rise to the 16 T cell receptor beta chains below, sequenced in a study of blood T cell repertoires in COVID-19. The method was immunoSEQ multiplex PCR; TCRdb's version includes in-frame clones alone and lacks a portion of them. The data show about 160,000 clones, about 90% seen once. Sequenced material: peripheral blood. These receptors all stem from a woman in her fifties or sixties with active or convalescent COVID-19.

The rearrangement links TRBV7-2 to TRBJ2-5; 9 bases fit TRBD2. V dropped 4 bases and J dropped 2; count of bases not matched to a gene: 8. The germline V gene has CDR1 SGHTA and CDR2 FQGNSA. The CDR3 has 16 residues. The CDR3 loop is CASSSVAGAWQETQYF. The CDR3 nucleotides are TGTGCCAGCAGCTCCGTAGCGGGGGCTTGGCAAGAGACCCAGTACTTC.

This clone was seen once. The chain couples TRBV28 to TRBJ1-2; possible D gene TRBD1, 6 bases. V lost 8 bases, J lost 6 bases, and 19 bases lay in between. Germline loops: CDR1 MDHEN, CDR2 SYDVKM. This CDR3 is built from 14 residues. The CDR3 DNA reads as TGTGCCAGCGGTGCGACAGGTCAAACTCATGGCTACACCTTC. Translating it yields CASGATGQTHGYTF.

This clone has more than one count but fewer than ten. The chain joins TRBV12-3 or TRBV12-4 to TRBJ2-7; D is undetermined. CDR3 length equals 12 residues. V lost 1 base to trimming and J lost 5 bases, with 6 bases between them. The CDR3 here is CASSLERHEQYF. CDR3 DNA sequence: TGTGCCAGCAGTTTAGAGCGTCACGAGCAGTACTTC.

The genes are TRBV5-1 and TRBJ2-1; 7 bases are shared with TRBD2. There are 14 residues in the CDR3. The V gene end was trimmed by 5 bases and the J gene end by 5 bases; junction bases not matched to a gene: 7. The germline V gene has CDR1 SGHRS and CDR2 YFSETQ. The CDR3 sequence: CASRLAGEDNEQFF. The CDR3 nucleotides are TGCGCCAGCAGGCTGGCGGGGGAGGACAATGAGCAGTTCTTC.

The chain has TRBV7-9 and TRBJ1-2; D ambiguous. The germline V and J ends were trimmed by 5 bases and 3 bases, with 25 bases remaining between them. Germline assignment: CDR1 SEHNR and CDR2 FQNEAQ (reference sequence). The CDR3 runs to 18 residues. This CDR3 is CASSPIWTGAGDHYGYTF. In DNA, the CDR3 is TGTGCCAGCAGCCCCATATGGACGGGAGCGGGTGACCACTATGGCTACACCTTC.

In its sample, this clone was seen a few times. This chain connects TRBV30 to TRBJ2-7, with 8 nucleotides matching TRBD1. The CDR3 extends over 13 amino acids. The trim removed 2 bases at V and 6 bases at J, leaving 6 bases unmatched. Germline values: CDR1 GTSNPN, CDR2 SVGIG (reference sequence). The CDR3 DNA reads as TGTGCCTGGAGTCTACAGGGGGATGGCGAGCAGTACTTC. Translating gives CAWSLQGDGEQYF. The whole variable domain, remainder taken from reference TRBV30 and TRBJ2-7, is SQTIHQWPATLVQPVGSPLSLECTVEGTSNPNLYWYRQAAGRGLQLLFYSVGIGQISSEVPQNLSASRPQDRQFILSSKKLLLSDSGFYLCAWSLQGDGEQYFGPGTRLTVT.

The CDR3 DNA reads TGCGCCAGCAGCCAAGACACACCTAATTCACCCCTCCACTTT. Translating it yields CASSQDTPNSPLHF. This chain links TRBV4-3 with TRBJ1-6; D remains ambiguous. The CDR3 is 14 amino acids. Trimming took 0 bases from V and 6 from J, leaving 6 bases between them. The V gene's germline CDR1 is LGHNA and CDR2 YSLEER.

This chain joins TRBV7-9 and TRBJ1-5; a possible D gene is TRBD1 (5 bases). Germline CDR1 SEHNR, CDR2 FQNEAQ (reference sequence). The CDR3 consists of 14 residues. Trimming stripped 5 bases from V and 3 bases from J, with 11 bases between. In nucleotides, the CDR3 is TGTGCCAGCAGCCGACTGGACACCAATCAGCCCCAGCATTTT. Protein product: CASSRLDTNQPQHF.

The CDR3 protein is CAISNGVQYF. The CDR3 nucleotides are TGTGCCATCAGCAACGGGGTGCAGTACTTC. This sequence joins TRBV10-3 and TRBJ2-7; D might be TRBD2 (5 bases). Germline CDR1 and CDR2: ENHRY and SYGVKD. The CDR3 has 10 residues. The V and J ends lost 6 bases and 9 bases respectively, with 9 bases between them.

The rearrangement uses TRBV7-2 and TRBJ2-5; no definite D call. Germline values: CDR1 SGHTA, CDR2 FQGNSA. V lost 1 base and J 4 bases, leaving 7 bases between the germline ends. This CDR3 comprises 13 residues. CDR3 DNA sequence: TGTGCCAGCAGCTTAGGGCTGGTAGAGACCCAGTACTTC. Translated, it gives CASSLGLVETQYF.

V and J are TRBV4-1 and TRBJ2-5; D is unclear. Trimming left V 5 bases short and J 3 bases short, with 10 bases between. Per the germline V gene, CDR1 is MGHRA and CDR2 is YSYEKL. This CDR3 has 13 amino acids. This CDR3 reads CASSKREEETQYF. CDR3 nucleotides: TGCGCCAGCAGCAAACGAGAGGAAGAGACCCAGTACTTC.

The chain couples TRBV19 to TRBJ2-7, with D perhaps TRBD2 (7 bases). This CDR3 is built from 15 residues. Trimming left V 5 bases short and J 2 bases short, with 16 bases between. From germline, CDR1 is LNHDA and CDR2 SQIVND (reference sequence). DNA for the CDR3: TGTGCCAGTAGTGTCGGCGGGGGCACTACCTACGAGCAGTACTTC. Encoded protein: CASSVGGGTTYEQYF.

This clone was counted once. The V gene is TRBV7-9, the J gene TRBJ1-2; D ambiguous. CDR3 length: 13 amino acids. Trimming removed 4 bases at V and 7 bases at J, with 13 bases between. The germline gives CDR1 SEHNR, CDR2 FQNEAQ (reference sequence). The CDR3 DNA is TGTGCCAGCAGCTCATACGGAGCGGGTGGCTACACCTTC. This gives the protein CASSSYGAGGYTF. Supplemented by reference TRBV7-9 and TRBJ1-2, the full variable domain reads DTGVSQNPRHKITKRGQNVTFRCDPISEHNRLYWYRQTLGQGPEFLTYFQNEAQLEKSRLLSDRFSAERPKGSFSTLEIQRTEQGDSAMYLCASSSYGAGGYTFGSGTRLTVV.

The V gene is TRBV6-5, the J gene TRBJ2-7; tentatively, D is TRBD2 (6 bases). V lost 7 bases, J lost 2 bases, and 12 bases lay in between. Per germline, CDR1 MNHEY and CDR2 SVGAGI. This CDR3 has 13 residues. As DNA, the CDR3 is TGTGCCAGCACCGAGGAGGGAACCTACGAGCAGTACTTC. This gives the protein CASTEEGTYEQYF.

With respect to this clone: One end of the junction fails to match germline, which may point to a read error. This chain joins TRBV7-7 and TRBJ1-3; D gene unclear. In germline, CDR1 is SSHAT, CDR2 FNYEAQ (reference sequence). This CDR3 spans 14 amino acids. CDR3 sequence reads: CASSLSSSGNTIYF. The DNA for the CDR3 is TGTGCTAGCAGCTTATCTAGCTCTGGAAACACCATATATTTT. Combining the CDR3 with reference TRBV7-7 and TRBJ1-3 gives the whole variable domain GAGVSQSPRYKVTKRGQDVTLRCDPISSHATLYWYQQALGQGPEFLTYFNYEAQPDKSGLPSDRFSAERPEGSISTLTIQRTEQRDSAMYRCASSLSSSGNTIYFGEGSWLTVV.

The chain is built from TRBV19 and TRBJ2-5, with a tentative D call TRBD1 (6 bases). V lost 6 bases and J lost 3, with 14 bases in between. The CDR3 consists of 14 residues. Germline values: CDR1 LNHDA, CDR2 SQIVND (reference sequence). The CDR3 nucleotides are TGTGCCAGTAGCCTACAGGGTAGGGAAGAGACCCAGTACTTC. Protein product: CASSLQGREETQYF.